This record covers a single T cell receptor (beta chain). No antigen is known for it. This sample is part of a study of response to subunit inactivated influenza vaccine. Study-wide points: Researchers suggested that each seasonal influenza vaccination recruits few new T cells.

TCRdb reanalysed the RT-PCR reads using MiXCR and keeps one entry per CDR3 protein. Among around 790,000 distinct CDR3 sequences, roughly 20% were seen once, and the ten largest hold roughly 10%. Trimming cost V 3 bases and J 1 base; bases outside gene matches: 6. The CDR3 totals 16 residues. The sequencing used PBMCs from blood, collected around 5 days after vaccination. This rearrangement joins TRBV12-3 or TRBV12-4 to TRBJ2-7; 10 bases agree with TRBD2. This clonotype originated in a man in his fifties or sixties who received an inactivated influenza vaccine. For the CDR3, the DNA is TGTGCCAGCAGTTTTGATACTAGCGGGGTTTCCTACGAGCAGTACTTC. This encodes CASSFDTSGVSYEQYF.